A selection of T cell receptor beta chains follows, all from one sample in a study of T-cell memory formation after mild COVID-19. TCRdb re-called the 5' RACE reads through MiXCR, storing one row per CDR3 protein. The table includes around 420,000 distinct CDR3 sequences, more than 20% detected once. The sample comprised PBMCs or a T cell subset sorted from them (not recorded which). These receptors were taken from an adult woman who had mild COVID-19 (a few samples of this study predate the infection). Cell type and time point are not known. Both conserved end residues are part of each CDR3. Fields, in order: V gene, J gene, CDR3 protein.

v_call: TRBV5-6
j_call: TRBJ2-5
cdr3_aa: CASSSPGLPRGTQYF

v_call: TRBV7-8
j_call: TRBJ2-1
cdr3_aa: CASSLYPGSGNNEQFF

v_call: TRBV5-5
j_call: TRBJ2-7
cdr3_aa: CASRLNVRDGEQYF

v_call: TRBV18
j_call: TRBJ2-7
cdr3_aa: CASSPSFQLRGGDEQYF

v_call: TRBV10-3
j_call: TRBJ1-5
cdr3_aa: CAITQGNNQPQHF

v_call: TRBV20-1
j_call: TRBJ2-5
cdr3_aa: CSTAAWALQETQYF

v_call: TRBV9
j_call: TRBJ2-1
cdr3_aa: CASSPPGAGGFFVGEQFF

v_call: TRBV5-1
j_call: TRBJ2-7
cdr3_aa: CASSLEGQGIDEQYF

v_call: TRBV11-2
j_call: TRBJ2-1
cdr3_aa: CASSFEAGSYNEQFF

v_call: TRBV5-1
j_call: TRBJ1-2
cdr3_aa: CASSLASSDGYMWGYTF

v_call: TRBV10-3
j_call: TRBJ2-3
cdr3_aa: CAISEPASTDTQYF

v_call: TRBV4-2
j_call: TRBJ1-2
cdr3_aa: CASSQEDRGLGYGYTF

v_call: TRBV7-9
j_call: TRBJ1-4
cdr3_aa: CASSLAAGVEKLFF

v_call: TRBV12-3/TRBV12-4
j_call: TRBJ2-2
cdr3_aa: CASSSGTSGGARTGELFF

v_call: TRBV7-9
j_call: TRBJ2-2
cdr3_aa: CASSLASLGSTGELFF

v_call: TRBV27
j_call: TRBJ2-3
cdr3_aa: CASSLARLDTQYF

v_call: TRBV7-3
j_call: TRBJ2-3
cdr3_aa: CASSLLASGGGGTDTQYF

v_call: TRBV5-6
j_call: TRBJ2-4
cdr3_aa: CADEREVTPTLAAVTKNIQYF

v_call: TRBV5-1
j_call: TRBJ2-3
cdr3_aa: CASTRAPSTDTQYF

v_call: TRBV20-1
j_call: TRBJ1-1
cdr3_aa: CSAKQSWSNTEAFF

v_call: TRBV18
j_call: TRBJ1-2
cdr3_aa: CASSPPGKALGYGYTF

v_call: TRBV19
j_call: TRBJ1-2
cdr3_aa: CASSIASRVGYGYTF

v_call: TRBV12-3/TRBV12-4
j_call: TRBJ2-7
cdr3_aa: CASSPSTSGGRYEQYF

v_call: TRBV7-6
j_call: TRBJ2-1
cdr3_aa: CASSSGLARDEQFF

v_call: TRBV29-1
j_call: TRBJ2-5
cdr3_aa: CSVGAARGSETQYF

v_call: TRBV7-6
j_call: TRBJ2-1
cdr3_aa: CASSLVTAGGTYNEQFF

v_call: TRBV9
j_call: TRBJ2-3
cdr3_aa: CASSYDWDTQYF

v_call: TRBV27
j_call: TRBJ1-5
cdr3_aa: CASSFPNQPQHF

v_call: TRBV20-1
j_call: TRBJ1-2
cdr3_aa: CSPWTRDRGYTF

v_call: TRBV2
j_call: TRBJ1-1
cdr3_aa: CASRGVANTEAFF

v_call: TRBV9
j_call: TRBJ2-7
cdr3_aa: CASSVAPHRGDSYEQYF

v_call: TRBV5-1
j_call: TRBJ2-2
cdr3_aa: CASSLVGRGDTGELFF

v_call: TRBV5-1
j_call: TRBJ1-3
cdr3_aa: CASSLSPGGTGNTIYF

v_call: TRBV5-1
j_call: TRBJ1-1
cdr3_aa: CASSVAGDKAFF

v_call: TRBV6-5
j_call: TRBJ1-2
cdr3_aa: CASSRQGNYGYTF

v_call: TRBV20-1
j_call: TRBJ2-7
cdr3_aa: CSASRAGTTGEQYF

v_call: TRBV24-1
j_call: TRBJ1-2
cdr3_aa: CATSDRDRVYGYTF

v_call: TRBV2
j_call: TRBJ2-1
cdr3_aa: CASSDGLAGYNEQFF

v_call: TRBV29-1
j_call: TRBJ2-3
cdr3_aa: CSVEVTRGPQYF

v_call: TRBV7-3
j_call: TRBJ2-2
cdr3_aa: CASSLRQNTGELFF

v_call: TRBV7-9
j_call: TRBJ1-1
cdr3_aa: CASSLGPKNTEAFF

v_call: TRBV6-6
j_call: TRBJ1-1
cdr3_aa: CASIARGGTEAFF

v_call: TRBV13
j_call: TRBJ1-1
cdr3_aa: CASSSGTARRGAFF

v_call: TRBV7-9
j_call: TRBJ2-1
cdr3_aa: CASSPGVGEQFF

v_call: TRBV2
j_call: TRBJ2-1
cdr3_aa: CASSLGGLAVYNEQFF

v_call: TRBV12-3/TRBV12-4
j_call: TRBJ1-3
cdr3_aa: CASSSPQDLAGNTIYF

v_call: TRBV7-6
j_call: TRBJ2-3
cdr3_aa: CHRGLAFQYF

v_call: TRBV5-1
j_call: TRBJ2-5
cdr3_aa: CASSLTGGPQETQYF

v_call: TRBV7-8
j_call: TRBJ1-1
cdr3_aa: CASSHRGGGAGTEAFF

v_call: TRBV12-3/TRBV12-4
j_call: TRBJ1-5
cdr3_aa: CASSPHRGLGNQPQHF

v_call: TRBV5-1
j_call: TRBJ2-7
cdr3_aa: CASSPLERGEQYF

v_call: TRBV2
j_call: TRBJ1-5
cdr3_aa: CASSGGTGPPQPQHF

v_call: TRBV13
j_call: TRBJ2-3
cdr3_aa: CASSFRGSALSTDTQYF

v_call: TRBV3-1
j_call: TRBJ1-3
cdr3_aa: CASSQGRTTGNTIYF

v_call: TRBV24-1
j_call: TRBJ2-1
cdr3_aa: CATSDRPRGQRNEQFF

v_call: TRBV12-3/TRBV12-4
j_call: TRBJ2-2
cdr3_aa: CASSLARQPGELFF

v_call: TRBV2
j_call: TRBJ2-7
cdr3_aa: CASSPRLAGFLYEQYF